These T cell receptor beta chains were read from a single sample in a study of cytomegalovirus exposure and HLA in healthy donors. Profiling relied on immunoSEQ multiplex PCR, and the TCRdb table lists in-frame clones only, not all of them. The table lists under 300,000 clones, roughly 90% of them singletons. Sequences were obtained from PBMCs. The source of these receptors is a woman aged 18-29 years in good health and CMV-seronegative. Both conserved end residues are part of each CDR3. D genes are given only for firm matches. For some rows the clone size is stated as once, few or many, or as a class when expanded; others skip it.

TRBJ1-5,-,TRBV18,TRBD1,TGTGCCAGCTCACCATCCGGGACAGGGGGCAATCAGCCCCAGCATTTT,CASSPSGTGGNQPQHF
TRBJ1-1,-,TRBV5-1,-,TGCGCCAGCAGCGCACAGGGCGTCAACACTGAAGCTTTCTTT,CASSAQGVNTEAFF
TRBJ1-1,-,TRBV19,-,TGTGCCAGTAGTATCCTTTGGAGGATGAACACTGAAGCTTTCTTT,CASSILWRMNTEAFF
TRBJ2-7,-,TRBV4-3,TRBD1,TGCGCCAGCAGCTCTTATGTGGGGACAGGCTACGAGCAGTACTTC,CASSSYVGTGYEQYF
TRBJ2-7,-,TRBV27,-,TGTGCCAGTCGCGTTCGATTCGACTCCTACGAGCAGTACTTC,CASRVRFDSYEQYF
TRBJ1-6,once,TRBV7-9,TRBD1,TGCGCCAGCAGCTGGGGACAGGGGGAAAGGGATAATTCACCCCTCCACTTT,CASSWGQGERDNSPLHF
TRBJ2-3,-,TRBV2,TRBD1,TGTGCCAGCAGTGAATGGGACAGGATTGTGGGGAACACAGATACGCAGTATTTT,CASSEWDRIVGNTDTQYF
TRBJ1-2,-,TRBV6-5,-,TGTGCCAGCGTGGAGGGGCCGAACTATGGCTACACCTTC,CASVEGPNYGYTF
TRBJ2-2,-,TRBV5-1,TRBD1,TGCGCCAGCAGCCGAGGACAGGGCGTGAACACCGGGGAGCTGTTTTTT,CASSRGQGVNTGELFF
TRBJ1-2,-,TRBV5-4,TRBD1,TGTGCCAGCAGCCTTATCGACAGGGGACGCTCTGGCTACACCTTC,CASSLIDRGRSGYTF
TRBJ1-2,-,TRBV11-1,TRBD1,TGTGCCAGCAGCTTAGCGCCGGACAGGATCTATGGCTACACCTTC,CASSLAPDRIYGYTF
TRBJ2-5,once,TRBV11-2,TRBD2,TGTGCCAGCAGCTTATCCCTAGCGGGGATTCAAGAGACCCAGTACTTC,CASSLSLAGIQETQYF
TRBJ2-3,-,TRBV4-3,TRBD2,TGCGCCAGCAGCCCATGGACTAGCGGGGGGCGAGATACGCAGTATTTT,CASSPWTSGGRDTQYF
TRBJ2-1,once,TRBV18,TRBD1,TGTGCCAGCTCACCGGGACAGAGGAATGAGCAGTTCTTC,CASSPGQRNEQFF
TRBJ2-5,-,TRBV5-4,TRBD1,TGTGCCAGCAGCTTGGAAGGGGGCGCAGGGGAGACCCAGTACTTC,CASSLEGGAGETQYF
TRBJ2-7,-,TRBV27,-,TGTGCCAGCAGTCCGGCCGGGTACGGCTACGAGCAGTACTTC,CASSPAGYGYEQYF
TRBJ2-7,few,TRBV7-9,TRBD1,TGTGCCAGCAGCTCAGCCTCACGGGACAGGGGAGAGCAGTACTTC,CASSSASRDRGEQYF
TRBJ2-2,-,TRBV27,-,TGTGCCAGCAGTTTAGGTGCGGTCACCGGGGAGCTGTTTTTT,CASSLGAVTGELFF
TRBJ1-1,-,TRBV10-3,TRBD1,TGTGCCATCAGTGACCAGGGGGCGGTGAACACTGAAGCTTTCTTT,CAISDQGAVNTEAFF
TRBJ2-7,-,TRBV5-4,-,TGTGCCAGCAGCAGCTCGTTCAGGGGCAACGAGCAGTACTTC,CASSSSFRGNEQYF
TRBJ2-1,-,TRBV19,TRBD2,TGTGCCAGTAGTGTCGGGACTAGCGGGGTCAATGAGCAGTTCTTC,CASSVGTSGVNEQFF
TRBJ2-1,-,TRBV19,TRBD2,TGTGCCAGTAGTAGAGGACTAGCGGTCTACAATGAGCAGTTCTTC,CASSRGLAVYNEQFF
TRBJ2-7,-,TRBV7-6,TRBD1,TGTGCCAGCAGCCCGGACAGGGGGCCCCACGAGCAGTACTTC,CASSPDRGPHEQYF
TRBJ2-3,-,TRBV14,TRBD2,TGTGCCAGCAGCCTAAGCGGGGGGGCCACAGATACGCAGTATTTT,CASSLSGGATDTQYF
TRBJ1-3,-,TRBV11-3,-,TGTGCCAGCAGCAAAGACAGAAACACCATATATTTT,CASSKDRNTIYF
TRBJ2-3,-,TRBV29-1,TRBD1,TGCAGCGTTGAAGCCAGGGGGCGAACAGATACGCAGTATTTT,CSVEARGRTDTQYF
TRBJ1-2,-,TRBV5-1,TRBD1,TGCGCCAGCAGCTTGGGACAGGGTGGAGGCTACACCTTC,CASSLGQGGGYTF
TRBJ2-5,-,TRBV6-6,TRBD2,TGTGCCAGCAGACGCGGGGGGGAAGAGACCCAGTACTTC,CASRRGGEETQYF
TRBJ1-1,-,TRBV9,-,TGTGCCAGCAGCCCCCACGAGGCGGAAGCTTTCTTT,CASSPHEAEAFF
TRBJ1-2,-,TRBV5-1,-,TGCGCCAGCAGCTTAATATTCCGTGGCCGGGGGTTGGAGTATGGCTACACCTTC,CASSLIFRGRGLEYGYTF
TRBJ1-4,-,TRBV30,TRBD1,TGTGCCTGGAGTGGGGGGGACAGGAGTAATGAAAAACTGTTTTTT,CAWSGGDRSNEKLFF
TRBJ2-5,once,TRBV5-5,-,TGTGCCAGCAGCCCCAGGGTGGCGGAGACCCAGTACTTC,CASSPRVAETQYF
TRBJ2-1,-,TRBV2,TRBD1,TGTGCCAACCCACCGGGACAGGGGTTTAATGAGCAGTTCTTC,CANPPGQGFNEQFF
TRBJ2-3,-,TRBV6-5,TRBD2,TGTGCCAGCAGTTACTGGCGGGGGGGCCCCGCAGATACGCAGTATTTT,CASSYWRGGPADTQYF
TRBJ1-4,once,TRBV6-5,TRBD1,TGTGCCAGCAGGTCCGGGACAGGAGGCGGAAAACTGTTTTTT,CASRSGTGGGKLFF
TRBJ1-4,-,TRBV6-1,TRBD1,TGTGCCAGCAAAAGGACAGGGCCGAATGAAAAACTGTTTTTT,CASKRTGPNEKLFF
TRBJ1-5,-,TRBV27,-,TGTGCCAGCAGTGACGGGAACGGTGGTCTTTTGAGCAATCAGCCCCAGCATTTT,CASSDGNGGLLSNQPQHF
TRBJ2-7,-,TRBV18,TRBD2,TGTGCCAGCTCAGAACTAGCGGGGGGCCCCTACGAGCAGTACTTC,CASSELAGGPYEQYF
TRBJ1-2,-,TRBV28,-,TGTGCCAGCAGTTTACCCGCGACAGGTCAGGAAGGCTACACCTTC,CASSLPATGQEGYTF
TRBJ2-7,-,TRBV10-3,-,TGTGCCATCACCGAGGAGGCGATATATCCGTTCCGCGTTCATTTC,CAITEEAIYPFRVHF
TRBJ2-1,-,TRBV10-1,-,TGCGCCAGCAGTGAACGGGTTGGCATCCCCAATGAGCAGTTCTTC,CASSERVGIPNEQFF
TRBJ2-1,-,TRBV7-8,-,TGTGCCAGCAGCCCACCACCAGGGGCAGGTTTTATTGAGCAGTTCTTC,CASSPPPGAGFIEQFF
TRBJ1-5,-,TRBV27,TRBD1,TGTGCCAGCCACGCGACAGGGGTTGGGCAGCCCCAGCATTTT,CASHATGVGQPQHF
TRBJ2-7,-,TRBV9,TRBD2,TGTGCCAGCAGCCAAAAGCGGGACCCATCCTACGAGCAGTACTTC,CASSQKRDPSYEQYF
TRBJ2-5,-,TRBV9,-,TGTGCCAGCAGCGTAGGGAGTGAGGAGACCCAGTACTTC,CASSVGSEETQYF
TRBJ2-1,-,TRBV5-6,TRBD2,TGTGCCAGCAGCCCACGGACTAGCGGGCGGTACAATGAGCAGTTCTTC,CASSPRTSGRYNEQFF
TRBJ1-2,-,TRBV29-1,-,TGCAGCGGATTGACATCCTATGGCTACACCTTC,CSGLTSYGYTF
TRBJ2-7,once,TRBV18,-,TGTGCCAGCTCACCACCTTACCAGGGGCCCCGGGGTTCCAACGAGCAGTACTTC,CASSPPYQGPRGSNEQYF
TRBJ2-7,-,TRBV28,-,TGTGCCAGCAGTCCAATGGGCGAGCAATCGGGAACCGAGCAGTACTTC,CASSPMGEQSGTEQYF
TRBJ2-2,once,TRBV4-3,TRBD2,TGCGCCAGCAGCCAGAGCGGGGGGGCCGGGGAGCTGTTTTTT,CASSQSGGAGELFF
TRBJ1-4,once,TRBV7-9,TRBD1,TGTGCCAGCAGCTTAGGGAGCTCCGGGACAGTCAATGAAAAACTGTTTTTT,CASSLGSSGTVNEKLFF
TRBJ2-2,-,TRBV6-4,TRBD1,TGTGCCAGCAGTATGACAGGGGGTCGGACCGGGGAGCTGTTTTTT,CASSMTGGRTGELFF